Below, 19 T cell receptor beta chains from the same sample are listed, as sequenced in a study of Graves' ophthalmopathy and Graves' hyperthyroidism. Transcripts of RNA were the source for amplifying TCR beta CDR3 regions. RT-PCR was first run with HTBI primers, then multiplex PCR in a second round. TCRdb re-called the multiplex PCR reads with MiXCR, one entry per CDR3 protein. This sample has 500,000 to 800,000 distinct CDR3 sequences, with about two fifths found just once. The material sequenced was peripheral blood. The receptors were gathered from an adult man with Graves' ophthalmopathy.

This clonotype was seen at least ten times. The chain couples TRBV19 to TRBJ1-5; perhaps TRBD1 as D (6 bases). Germline V CDR1 and CDR2: LNHDA, SQIVND (reference sequence). The CDR3 has 16 residues. V was cut by 2 bases and J by 5 bases, with 16 bases left in between. The CDR3: CASSILPPGVYQPQHF. DNA of the CDR3: TGTGCCAGTAGTATACTTCCGCCAGGGGTCTATCAGCCCCAGCATTTT.

Turning to this clonotype: Just one base apart from a much larger clone, this may be a read error. The CDR3 spells CASSTRTSSGNTIYF. The CDR3 DNA follows: TGTGCCAGTAGCACGCGGACAAGCTCTGGAAACACCATATATTTT. V and J are TRBV19 and TRBJ1-3; the D gene is possibly TRBD1 (5 bases). CDR1 LNHDA and CDR2 SQIVND come from the germline V gene (reference sequence). CDR3 length: 15 residues. Trimming cost V 6 bases and J 0 bases, with 12 bases left between them.

The genes are TRBV9 and TRBJ2-5; unclear D gene. This CDR3 has 14 amino acids. Germline V lookup: CDR1 SGDLS, CDR2 YYNGEE. V gave up 0 bases and J gave up 2 bases, with 8 bases separating them. The CDR3 spells CASSVGGLQETQYF. Here the CDR3 DNA reads TGTGCCAGCAGCGTAGGAGGCCTACAAGAGACCCAGTACTTC.

This chain uses TRBV4-2 with TRBJ2-7; 8 bases are shared with TRBD1. Germline values: CDR1 LGHNA, CDR2 YNFKEQ. CDR3 length equals 14 residues. The V segment lost 4 bases and the J segment 4 bases; nucleotides outside the gene matches: 6. This chain's CDR3 is CASSPSDRGYEQYF. CDR3 sequence (DNA): TGTGCCAGCAGCCCCAGTGACAGGGGATACGAGCAGTACTTC.

The chain couples TRBV10-3 to TRBJ2-7; no definite D call. The DNA end lines up better with TRBJ2-1; the J call may be wrong. The germline V gene has CDR1 ENHRY and CDR2 SYGVKD. The CDR3 sequence is 13 residues long. The CDR3 protein is CAISEGSYNEQFF. Here the CDR3 DNA reads TGTGCCATCAGTGAGGGGTCCTACAATGAGCAGTTCTTC.

This clonotype was counted once. The rearrangement links TRBV9 to TRBJ1-2, with D possibly TRBD1 on 6 matching bases. V dropped 4 bases and J dropped 2 bases, with 21 bases sitting between them. This CDR3 comprises 17 residues. Per the germline V gene, CDR1 is SGDLS and CDR2 is YYNGEE. The CDR3 DNA sequence: TGTGCCAGCAGCCAAGGGGGTAGGGCAGGGCGGAACTATGGCTACACCTTC. Encoded protein: CASSQGGRAGRNYGYTF.

This chain links TRBV15 with TRBJ1-1, with a possible D match to TRBD1 (6 bases). CDR1 and CDR2 (germline): LNHNV, YYDKDF (reference sequence). This CDR3 has 17 amino acids. The V end was cut by 3 bases, the J end by 0 bases, with 17 bases between. This chain's CDR3 is CATSSPEAGAVNTEAFF. In DNA form, the CDR3 reads TGTGCCACCAGCAGCCCGGAGGCGGGGGCAGTGAACACTGAAGCTTTCTTT. Full variable domain (rest looked up from reference TRBV15 and TRBJ1-1): DAMVIQNPRYQVTQFGKPVTLSCSQTLNHNVMYWYQQKSSQAPKLLFHYYDKDFNNEADTPDNFQSRRPNTSFCFLDIRSPGLGDTAMYLCATSSPEAGAVNTEAFFGQGTRLTVV.

At least ten counts were recorded for this clonotype. The rearrangement links TRBV20-1 to TRBJ1-2; D perhaps matches TRBD1 (5 bases). The CDR3 consists of 14 residues. Germline loops: CDR1 DFQATT, CDR2 SNEGSKA (reference sequence). V lost 3 bases, J lost 4 bases, and 15 bases lay in between. The CDR3 DNA sequence: TGCAGTGCTAGTAACGTAGGGGACGGCTATGGCTACACCTTC. Translated, it gives CSASNVGDGYGYTF.

This clonotype was seen repeatedly, ten times or more. The chain carries TRBV29-1 and TRBJ2-7; no clear D gene. V dropped 7 bases and J dropped 0 bases, with 10 bases sitting between them. Per the germline V gene, CDR1 is SQVTM and CDR2 is ANQGSEA. The CDR3 length is 12 residues. The CDR3 is CSGRTDSYEQYF. The CDR3, as DNA: TGCAGCGGTCGGACGGACTCCTACGAGCAGTACTTC.

The chain carries TRBV24-1 and TRBJ1-5; D possibly corresponds to TRBD1 (6 bases). The CDR3 has 17 residues. Germline assignment: CDR1 KGHDR and CDR2 SFDVKD. The CDR3 loop reads CTCPSGGSGGLNQPQHF. The DNA for the CDR3 is TGTACCTGCCCTAGCGGGGGGAGTGGGGGGCTGAATCAGCCCCAGCATTTT.

The table lists this clonotype with a few counts. The chain recombines TRBV5-6 with TRBJ2-5, with 7 bases lining up with TRBD1. V lost 4 bases, J lost 4 bases, and 13 bases stayed unmatched. Germline assignment: CDR1 SGHDT and CDR2 YYEEEE. CDR3 length: 16 residues. In DNA form, the CDR3 reads TGTGCCAGCAGCCATTCACCCGACAGGGCTCGAGAGACCCAGTACTTC. Translated: CASSHSPDRARETQYF.

V usage is TRBV19 and J usage is TRBJ2-7; 7 bases map to TRBD1. Per germline, CDR1 LNHDA and CDR2 SQIVND (reference sequence). The CDR3 length is 13 residues. V was pared by 9 bases and J by 4 bases, with 9 bases of the junction left unmatched. The CDR3: CASSPTGRYEQYF. The CDR3 DNA follows: TGTGCCAGCTCACCGACAGGGAGATACGAGCAGTACTTC.

This chain uses TRBV5-1 with TRBJ1-1; tentative D call: TRBD1 (6 bases). V was clipped by 0 bases and J by 0 bases, with 12 bases between them. CDR3 length equals 16 residues. Germline V gene data show CDR1 as SGHRS and CDR2 as YFSETQ. The CDR3 coding sequence is TGCGCCAGCAGCTTGGCCCGACAGGCGCTGAACACTGAAGCTTTCTTT. It translates to CASSLARQALNTEAFF.

A note on this clonotype: A much larger clone differs by one base, so this may be a read error. The gene calls are TRBV25-1 and TRBJ2-7, with a tentative D call TRBD2 (5 bases). CDR3 size: 15 residues. The V and J ends lost 8 bases and 3 bases respectively, with 20 bases between them. Germline V gene lookup returns CDR1 MGHDK and CDR2 SYGVNS. The CDR3 DNA follows: TGTGCCAGCTCACCACCGGTGGGCCGGGACTACGAGCAGTACTTC. It codes for CASSPPVGRDYEQYF.

There are many counts of this clonotype. V usage is TRBV7-8 and J usage is TRBJ1-2, with 11 bases aligning to TRBD1. V shed 6 bases and J 4 bases; nucleotides not matched to a gene: 7. This CDR3 is 15 amino acids long. The germline gives CDR1 SGHVS, CDR2 FQNEAQ. The CDR3 DNA is TGTGCCAGCAGAGGATGGGACAGGGGGACCTATGGCTACACCTTC. Translating gives CASRGWDRGTYGYTF.

The chain employs TRBV5-6 and TRBJ1-6; D is uncertain. Per germline, CDR1 SGHDT and CDR2 YYEEEE. V shed 1 base and J shed 0 bases, with 11 bases lying between them. The CDR3 runs to 17 residues. This CDR3 reads CASSLFRSSSYNSPLHF. The CDR3 DNA is TGTGCCAGCAGCTTGTTTCGGTCCAGCTCCTATAATTCACCCCTCCACTTT.

The J gene is TRBJ1-1, the V gene TRBV10-3, with D tentatively TRBD1 (6 bases). The CDR3 is 13 amino acids. Germline V gene data show CDR1 as ENHRY and CDR2 as SYGVKD. Trimming cost V 6 bases and J 1 base, with 9 bases left between them. The CDR3 here is CAIRSTGNTEAFF. In DNA form, the CDR3 reads TGTGCCATCAGGTCGACAGGGAACACTGAAGCTTTCTTT.

As concerns this clonotype: The junction differs from germline at one of its ends, possibly a read error. The chain carries TRBV7-2 and TRBJ2-5; 8 bases fit TRBD2. The germline V gene encodes CDR1 SGHTA and CDR2 FQGNSA. This CDR3 region has 15 residues. The CDR3 nucleotides read TGTGCCAGCAGCTTATTCCCGGGGGGGGGAGAGACCCAGCACTTC. It specifies CASSLFPGGGETQHF.

This clonotype was recorded at least ten times. The V call is TRBV7-3, the J call TRBJ2-7, with TRBD1 as a possible D gene (5 bases). In germline, CDR1 is SGHTA, CDR2 FQGTGA. This CDR3 has 14 amino acids. Trimming shortened V by 2 bases and J by 3 bases, and 11 bases separated the two germline ends. The CDR3 DNA sequence: TGTGCCAGCAGCTTAGGGGCAGCTTACTACGAGCAGTACTTC. Amino acid sequence: CASSLGAAYYEQYF.